Included here is one TCR beta chain sequence, with context. With 4 bases removed from V and 9 bases from J, the gap between germline ends came to 16 bases. Germline values: CDR1 SGHTA, CDR2 FQGTGA. The CDR3 is 14 residues long. The data were taken from a study of blood T cell repertoires in COVID-19. Study at large: Acute-phase and convalescent COVID-19 samples originated in the United States, Italy and Spain. From T cells, B-cell-depleted T cells, or PBMCs came the material, which was cDNA or gDNA.

How the authors handled the data: Nucleated cell number was recorded as an estimate derived from reference gene primer amplification. TCRdb keeps only in-frame clones here, not all; method: immunoSEQ multiplex PCR. V, J and clone size derive from that table, while D and trimming were established from the DNA sequence. The sample holds about 140,000 clones, around 80% seen once. The genes are TRBV7-3 and TRBJ2-1; either TRBD1 or TRBD2 may supply D (5 bases each). The sample taken for sequencing was peripheral blood. This TCR came from a woman of 80 years or more with active or convalescent COVID-19. The CDR3: CASSSTGPGLEQFF. Here the CDR3 DNA reads TGTGCCAGCAGCTCAACGGGGCCCGGCCTTGAGCAGTTCTTC.